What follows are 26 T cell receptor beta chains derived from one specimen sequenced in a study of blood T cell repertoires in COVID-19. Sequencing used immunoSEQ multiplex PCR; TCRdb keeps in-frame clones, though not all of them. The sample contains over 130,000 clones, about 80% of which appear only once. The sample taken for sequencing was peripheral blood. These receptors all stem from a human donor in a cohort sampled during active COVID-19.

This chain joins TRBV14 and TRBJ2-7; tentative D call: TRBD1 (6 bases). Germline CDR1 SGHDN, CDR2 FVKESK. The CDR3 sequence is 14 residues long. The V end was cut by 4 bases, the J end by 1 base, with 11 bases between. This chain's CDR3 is CASSRQQGSYEQYF. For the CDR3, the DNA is TGTGCCAGCAGCCGTCAACAGGGTTCCTACGAGCAGTACTTC.

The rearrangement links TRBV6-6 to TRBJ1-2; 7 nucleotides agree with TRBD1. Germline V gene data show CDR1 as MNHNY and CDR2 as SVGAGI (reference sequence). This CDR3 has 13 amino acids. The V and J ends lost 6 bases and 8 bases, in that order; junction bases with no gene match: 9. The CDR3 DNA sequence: TGTGCCAGCAGAGAAGACAGGGACCGCGGCTACACCTTC. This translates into CASREDRDRGYTF.

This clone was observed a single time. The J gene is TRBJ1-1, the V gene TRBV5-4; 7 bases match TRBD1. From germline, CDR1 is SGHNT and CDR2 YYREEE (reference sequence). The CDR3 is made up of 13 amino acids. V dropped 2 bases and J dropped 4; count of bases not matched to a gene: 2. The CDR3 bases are TGTGCCAGCAGCTTCGCAGGGGGCACTGAAGCTTTCTTT. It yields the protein CASSFAGGTEAFF.

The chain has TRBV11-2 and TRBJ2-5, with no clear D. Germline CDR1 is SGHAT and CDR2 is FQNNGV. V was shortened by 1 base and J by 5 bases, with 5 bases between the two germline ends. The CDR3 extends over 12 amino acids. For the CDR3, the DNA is TGTGCCAGCAGCTTAGCGCGGGAGACCCAGTACTTC. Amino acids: CASSLARETQYF.

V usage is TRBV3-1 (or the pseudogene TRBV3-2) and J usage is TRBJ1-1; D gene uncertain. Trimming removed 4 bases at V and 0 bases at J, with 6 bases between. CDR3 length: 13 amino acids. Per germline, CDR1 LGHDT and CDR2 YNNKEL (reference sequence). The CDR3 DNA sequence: TGTGCCAGCAGCCGAGGTTTGAACACTGAAGCTTTCTTT. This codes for CASSRGLNTEAFF.

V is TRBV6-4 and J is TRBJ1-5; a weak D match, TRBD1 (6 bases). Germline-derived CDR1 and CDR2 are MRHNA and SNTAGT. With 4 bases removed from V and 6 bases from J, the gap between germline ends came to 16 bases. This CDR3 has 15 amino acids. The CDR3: CASSATTGFGQPQHF. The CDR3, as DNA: TGTGCCAGCAGTGCTACGACAGGATTTGGTCAGCCCCAGCATTTT.

In DNA, the CDR3 is TGCGCCAGCAGTGAGAGGTATGGGAGGACATCGAACACTGAAGCTTTCTTT. As protein: CASSERYGRTSNTEAFF. V and J are TRBV10-1 and TRBJ1-1; D is possibly TRBD1 (5 bases). Per germline, CDR1 WNHNN and CDR2 SYGVQD (reference sequence). Trimming took 2 bases from V and 1 from J, leaving 17 bases between them. The length of the CDR3 is 17 residues.

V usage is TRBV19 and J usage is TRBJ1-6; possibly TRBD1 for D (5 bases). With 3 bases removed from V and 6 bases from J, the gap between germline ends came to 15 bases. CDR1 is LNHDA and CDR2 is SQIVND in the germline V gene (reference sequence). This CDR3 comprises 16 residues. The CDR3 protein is CASSIAGDVSNSPLHF. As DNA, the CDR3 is TGTGCCAGTAGTATCGCGGGGGACGTATCTAATTCACCCCTCCACTTT.

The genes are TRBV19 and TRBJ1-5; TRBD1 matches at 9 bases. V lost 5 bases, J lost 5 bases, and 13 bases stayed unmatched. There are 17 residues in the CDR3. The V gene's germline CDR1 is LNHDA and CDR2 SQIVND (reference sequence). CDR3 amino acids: CASSVDRGAVGHQPQHF. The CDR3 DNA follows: TGTGCCAGTAGTGTTGACAGGGGGGCGGTCGGTCATCAGCCCCAGCATTTT. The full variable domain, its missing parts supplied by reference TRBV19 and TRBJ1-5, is DGGITQSPKYLFRKEGQNVTLSCEQNLNHDAMYWYRQDPGQGLRLIYYSQIVNDFQKGDIAEGYSVSREKKESFPLTVTSAQKNPTAFYLCASSVDRGAVGHQPQHFGDGTRLSIL.

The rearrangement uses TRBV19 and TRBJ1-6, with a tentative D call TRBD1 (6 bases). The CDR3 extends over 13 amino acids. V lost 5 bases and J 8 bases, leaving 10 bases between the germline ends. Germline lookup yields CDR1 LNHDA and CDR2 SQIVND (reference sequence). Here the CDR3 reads CASSVRGDSPLHF. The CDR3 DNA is TGTGCCAGTAGTGTCAGGGGTGATTCACCCCTCCACTTT.

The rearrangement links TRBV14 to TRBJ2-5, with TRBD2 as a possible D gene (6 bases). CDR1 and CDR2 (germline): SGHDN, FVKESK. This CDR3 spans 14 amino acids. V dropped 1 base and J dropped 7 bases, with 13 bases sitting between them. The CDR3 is CASSQGTGVATQYF. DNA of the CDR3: TGTGCCAGCAGCCAAGGTACGGGGGTTGCGACCCAGTACTTC. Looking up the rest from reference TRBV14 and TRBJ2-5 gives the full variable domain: EAGVTQFPSHSVIEKGQTVTLRCDPISGHDNLYWYRRVMGKEIKFLLHFVKESKQDESGMPNNRFLAERTGGTYSTLKVQPAELEDSGVYFCASSQGTGVATQYFGPGTRLLVL.

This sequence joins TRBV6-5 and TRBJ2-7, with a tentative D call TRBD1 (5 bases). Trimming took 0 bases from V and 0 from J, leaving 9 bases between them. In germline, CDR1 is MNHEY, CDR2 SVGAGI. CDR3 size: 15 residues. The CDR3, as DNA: TGTGCCAGCAGTTACTCCGACGACAGCTCCTACGAGCAGTACTTC. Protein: CASSYSDDSSYEQYF.

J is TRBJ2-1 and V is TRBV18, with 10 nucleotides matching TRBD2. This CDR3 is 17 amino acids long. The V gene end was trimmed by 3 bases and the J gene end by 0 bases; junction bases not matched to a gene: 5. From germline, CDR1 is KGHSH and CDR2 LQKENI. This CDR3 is CASSPRPSGGSYNEQFF. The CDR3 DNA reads TGTGCCAGCTCACCGAGGCCTAGCGGGGGCTCCTACAATGAGCAGTTCTTC.

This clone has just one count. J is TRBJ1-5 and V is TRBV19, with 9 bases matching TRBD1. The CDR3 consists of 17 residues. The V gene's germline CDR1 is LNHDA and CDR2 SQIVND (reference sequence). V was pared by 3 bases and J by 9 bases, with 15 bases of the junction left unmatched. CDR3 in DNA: TGTGCCAGTAGTATTCGGGACAGGGACCCAATTTGGCGGCCCCAGCATTTT. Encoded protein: CASSIRDRDPIWRPQHF.

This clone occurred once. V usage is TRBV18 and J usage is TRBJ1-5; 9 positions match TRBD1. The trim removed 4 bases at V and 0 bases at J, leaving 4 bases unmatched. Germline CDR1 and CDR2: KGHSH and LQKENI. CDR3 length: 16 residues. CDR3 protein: CASSQGQGYSNQPQHF. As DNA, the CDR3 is TGTGCCAGCTCACAGGGACAGGGATATAGCAATCAGCCCCAGCATTTT.

For the CDR3, the DNA is TGTGCCATCAGTGATCTTCGGGGAGATAATTCACCCCTCCACTTT. Amino acid sequence: CAISDLRGDNSPLHF. The chain combines TRBV10-3 with TRBJ1-6; D is undetermined. Per germline, CDR1 ENHRY and CDR2 SYGVKD. The ends were cut back, 3 bases at V and 5 bases at J, with 11 bases in the middle. CDR3 length equals 15 residues.

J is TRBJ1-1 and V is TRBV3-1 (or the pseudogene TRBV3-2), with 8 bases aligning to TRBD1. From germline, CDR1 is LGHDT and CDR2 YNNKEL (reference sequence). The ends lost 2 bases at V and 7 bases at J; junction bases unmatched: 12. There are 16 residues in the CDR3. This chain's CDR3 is CASSQLPAGGVSEAFF. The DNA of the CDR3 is TGTGCCAGCAGCCAACTCCCCGCAGGGGGCGTGAGTGAAGCTTTCTTT.

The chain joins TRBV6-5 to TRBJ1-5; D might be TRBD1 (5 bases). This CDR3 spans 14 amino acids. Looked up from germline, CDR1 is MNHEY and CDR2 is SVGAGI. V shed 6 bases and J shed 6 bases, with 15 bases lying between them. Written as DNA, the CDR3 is TGTGCCAGCAGCCCCCAGGGCGTGGGTCAGCCCCAGCATTTT. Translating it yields CASSPQGVGQPQHF.

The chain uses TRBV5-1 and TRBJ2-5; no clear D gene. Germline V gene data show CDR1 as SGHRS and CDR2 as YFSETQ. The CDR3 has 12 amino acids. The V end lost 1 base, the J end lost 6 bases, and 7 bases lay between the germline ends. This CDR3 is CASSLIWQTQYF. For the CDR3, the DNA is TGCGCCAGCAGCTTGATTTGGCAGACCCAGTACTTC.

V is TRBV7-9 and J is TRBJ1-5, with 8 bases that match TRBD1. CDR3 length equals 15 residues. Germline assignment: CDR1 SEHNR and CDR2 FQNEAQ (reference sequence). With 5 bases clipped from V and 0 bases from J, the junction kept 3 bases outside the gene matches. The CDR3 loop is CASSPDRDSNQPQHF. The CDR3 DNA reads TGTGCCAGCAGCCCGGACAGGGATAGCAATCAGCCCCAGCATTTT.

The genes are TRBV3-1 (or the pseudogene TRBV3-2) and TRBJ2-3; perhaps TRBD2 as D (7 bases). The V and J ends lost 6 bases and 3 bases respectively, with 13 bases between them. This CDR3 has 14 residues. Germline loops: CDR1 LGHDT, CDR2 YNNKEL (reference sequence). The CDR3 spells CASSIRGATDTQYF. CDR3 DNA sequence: TGTGCCAGCAGTATCCGGGGGGCAACAGATACGCAGTATTTT.

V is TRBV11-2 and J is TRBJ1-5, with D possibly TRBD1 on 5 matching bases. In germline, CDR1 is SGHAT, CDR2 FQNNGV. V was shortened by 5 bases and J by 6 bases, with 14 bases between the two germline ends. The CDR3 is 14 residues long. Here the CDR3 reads CASSPGGGGQPQHF. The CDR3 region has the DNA TGTGCCAGCAGCCCCGGGGGAGGCGGTCAGCCCCAGCATTTT.

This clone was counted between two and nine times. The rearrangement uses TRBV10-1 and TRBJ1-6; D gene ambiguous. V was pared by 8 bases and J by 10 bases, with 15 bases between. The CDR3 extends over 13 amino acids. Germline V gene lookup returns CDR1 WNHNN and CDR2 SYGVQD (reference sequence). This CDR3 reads CASSPLRESPLHF. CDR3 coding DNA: TGCGCCAGCTCCCCGCTCCGGGAGTCACCCCTCCACTTT.

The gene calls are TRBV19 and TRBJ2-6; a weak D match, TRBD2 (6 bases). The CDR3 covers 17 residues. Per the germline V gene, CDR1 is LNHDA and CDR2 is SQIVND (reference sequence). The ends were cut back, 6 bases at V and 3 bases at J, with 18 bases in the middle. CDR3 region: CASRGPDGRRGANVLTF. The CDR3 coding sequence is TGTGCCAGTAGGGGACCGGACGGGAGACGTGGGGCCAACGTCCTGACTTTC. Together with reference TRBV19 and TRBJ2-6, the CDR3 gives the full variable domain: DGGITQSPKYLFRKEGQNVTLSCEQNLNHDAMYWYRQDPGQGLRLIYYSQIVNDFQKGDIAEGYSVSREKKESFPLTVTSAQKNPTAFYLCASRGPDGRRGANVLTFGAGSRLTVL.

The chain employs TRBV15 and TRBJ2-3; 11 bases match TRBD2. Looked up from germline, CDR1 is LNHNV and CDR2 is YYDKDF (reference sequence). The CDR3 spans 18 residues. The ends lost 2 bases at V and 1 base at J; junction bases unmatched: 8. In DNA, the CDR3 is TGTGCCACCAGCAGAAAGAATCTAGCGGGGGGAGGCACAGATACGCAGTATTTT. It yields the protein CATSRKNLAGGGTDTQYF.

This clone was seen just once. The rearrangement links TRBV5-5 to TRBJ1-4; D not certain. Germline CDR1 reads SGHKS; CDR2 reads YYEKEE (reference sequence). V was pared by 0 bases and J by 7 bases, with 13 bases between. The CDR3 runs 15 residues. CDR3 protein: CASSLESGFSEKLFF. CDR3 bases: TGTGCCAGCAGCTTGGAGTCCGGGTTTAGTGAAAAACTGTTTTTT.